This TCR beta chain was sequenced during a study of blood T cells in healthy people across ages. Findings and caveats of the study: Researchers deemed the diversity estimates from one million T cells underestimates. It was found that TCR beta diversity correlated strongly with the percentage of naive T cells.

Through a sample-barcoded 5' primer and a J-beta primer mix, a second PCR was run for about 6 to 11 cycles. Each sample provided no less than 2.5 million CDR3-containing paired-end reads. TCRdb independently ran MiXCR on the 5' RACE reads; one entry per CDR3 protein. The sample holds about 570,000 distinct CDR3 sequences; 25% to 30% are singletons and the top ten take approximately 17%. With 2 bases clipped from V and 15 bases from J, the junction kept 7 bases outside the gene matches. The CDR3 is made up of 13 amino acids. Germline assignment: CDR1 SGHTA and CDR2 FQGNSA. This clonotype was detected a few times. No antigen is known for it.

This sequence originates from a woman in her 70s in good health. This chain joins TRBV7-2 and TRBJ2-1, with TRBD1 matching 10 bases. The sequenced material came from blood. Here the CDR3 DNA reads TGTGCCAGCAGCTTAAACTGGGACAGGGGAACGTTCTTC. Translation: CASSLNWDRGTFF.